Listed below are T cell receptor beta chains from one sample, sequenced in a study of blood T cell repertoires in COVID-19. Only in-frame clones appear in the TCRdb table, and some are missing; sequencing was by immunoSEQ multiplex PCR. The sample gives a few hundred thousand clones, more than 75% of which show up once; roughly 4.5% is in the top ten. The sequenced sample consisted of PBMCs or T cells enriched from blood (not recorded which). The receptors were sampled from a man aged 25-40 years who had recovered from COVID-19. CDR3s include the opening cysteine and the closing phenylalanine or tryptophan. The D gene is left open where the match is weak. Rows may omit the clone size; those that give it use once, few, many or a size class.

v_call	j_call	d_call	clone_size	cdr3_aa	cdr3_nt
TRBV29-1	TRBJ1-1	NA	few	CSVAEGGTEAFF	TGCAGCGTTGCGGAGGGTGGCACTGAAGCTTTCTTT
TRBV2	TRBJ2-7	NA	NA	CASSGQSSSYEQYF	TGTGCCAGCAGTGGACAGTCGAGCTCCTACGAGCAGTACTTC
TRBV20-1	TRBJ2-3	NA	NA	CSASGGGPTDTQYF	TGCAGTGCTAGTGGCGGGGGCCCTACAGATACGCAGTATTTT
TRBV25-1	TRBJ2-1	NA	NA	CASSGGEFGQFF	TGTGCCAGCAGTGGGGGGGAATTCGGGCAGTTCTTC
TRBV11-2	TRBJ2-3	TRBD2	once	CASSYTSGRALDTQYF	TGTGCCAGCAGCTACACTAGCGGGAGGGCCCTGGATACGCAGTATTTT
TRBV6-5	TRBJ1-6	NA	NA	CASRNRDNSPLHF	TGTGCCAGCAGGAACAGGGATAATTCACCCCTCCACTTT
TRBV2	TRBJ2-7	NA	NA	CASRRTAAYEQYF	TGTGCCAGCAGACGGACTGCCGCCTACGAGCAGTACTTC
TRBV6-5	TRBJ1-2	TRBD1	NA	CASRQTRTGAVGYTF	TGTGCCAGCAGGCAGACCCGGACAGGGGCTGTGGGCTACACCTTC
TRBV7-9	TRBJ2-2	NA	NA	CASSSRALRPGELFF	TGTGCCAGCAGCTCCAGGGCACTTCGACCCGGGGAGCTGTTTTTT
TRBV7-6	TRBJ1-2	NA	NA	CASSLATPGREEGYTF	TGTGCCAGCAGCTTAGCGACCCCGGGCAGGGAGGAAGGCTACACCTTC
TRBV14	TRBJ1-3	NA	NA	CASSPITGIGNTIYF	TGTGCCAGCAGCCCCATCACAGGGATCGGAAACACCATATATTTT
TRBV27	TRBJ1-2	NA	NA	CASSLIGGANYGYTF	TGTGCCAGCAGTTTAATTGGCGGCGCTAACTATGGCTACACCTTC
TRBV4-1	TRBJ1-6	NA	few	CASSQVADSNSPLHF	TGCGCCAGCAGCCAAGTGGCGGACAGCAATTCACCCCTCCACTTT
TRBV4-1	TRBJ2-7	NA	once	CASSQFPARVDSSYEQYF	TGCGCCAGCAGCCAATTCCCCGCGCGAGTCGACAGCTCCTACGAGCAGTACTTC
TRBV7-9	TRBJ1-1	TRBD1	once	CASSADRVGDTEAFF	TGTGCCAGCAGCGCCGACAGGGTCGGTGACACTGAAGCTTTCTTT
TRBV3-1/TRBV3-2	TRBJ2-7	NA	NA	CASSGPGQGHLFGYEQYF	TGTGCCAGCAGCGGACCGGGACAAGGGCACCTCTTCGGCTACGAGCAGTACTTC
TRBV4-1	TRBJ2-7	TRBD2	NA	CASSHDPLGGLSYEQYF	TGCGCCAGCAGCCATGACCCCCTGGGAGGGTTATCCTACGAGCAGTACTTC
TRBV7-2	TRBJ2-1	NA	NA	CASSPAGAREFF	TGTGCCAGCAGCCCGGCTGGGGCCAGGGAGTTCTTC
TRBV6-6	TRBJ1-1	NA	NA	CASSRPGETRTEAFF	TGTGCCAGCAGCCGACCCGGAGAAACCCGGACTGAAGCTTTCTTT
TRBV25-1	TRBJ2-6	NA	NA	CASSAGGSGANVLTF	TGTGCCAGCAGTGCAGGTGGCTCCGGGGCCAACGTCCTGACTTTC
TRBV28	TRBJ2-7	NA	few	CASSLGTFYEQYF	TGTGCCAGCAGCCTCGGGACATTCTACGAGCAGTACTTC
TRBV9	TRBJ1-1	NA	once	CASSVDRNTEAFF	TGTGCCAGCAGCGTAGATAGGAACACTGAAGCTTTCTTT
TRBV19	TRBJ1-5	TRBD1	NA	CASSTQLGQGGYQPQHF	TGTGCCAGTAGTACCCAACTCGGACAGGGGGGGTATCAGCCCCAGCATTTT
TRBV27	TRBJ2-5	NA	NA	CASRSGVQTQYF	TGTGCCAGCAGATCCGGGGTGCAGACCCAGTACTTC
TRBV18	TRBJ1-2	TRBD1	NA	CASSQDRGSYGYTF	TGTGCCAGCTCACAAGACAGGGGGAGCTATGGCTACACCTTC
TRBV29-1	TRBJ1-1	NA	NA	CSVATGLNTEAFF	TGCAGCGTCGCGACAGGATTGAACACTGAAGCTTTCTTT
TRBV3-1/TRBV3-2	TRBJ2-3	TRBD2	NA	CASSRLAGVTDTQYF	TGTGCCAGCAGCAGACTAGCGGGAGTAACAGATACGCAGTATTTT
TRBV3-1/TRBV3-2	TRBJ2-5	TRBD2	few	CASSQEFWGGQETQYF	TGTGCCAGCAGCCAAGAATTTTGGGGGGGCCAAGAGACCCAGTACTTC
TRBV5-1	TRBJ2-5	NA	few	CASSRSGTPNQETQYF	TGCGCCAGCAGCCGATCCGGGACACCTAACCAAGAGACCCAGTACTTC
TRBV6-2/TRBV6-3	TRBJ2-7	TRBD1	few	CASSYRDRGDSYEQYF	TGTGCCAGCAGTTACCGGGACAGGGGGGACTCCTACGAGCAGTACTTC
TRBV19	TRBJ1-2	NA	once	CASSIGAPYGYTF	TGTGCCAGTAGTATAGGGGCCCCCTATGGCTACACCTTC
TRBV11-2	TRBJ1-6	NA	once	CASQSGDNSPLHF	TGTGCCAGCCAATCGGGAGATAATTCACCCCTCCACTTT
TRBV2	TRBJ1-6	TRBD1	NA	CASSRTGTDNSPLHF	TGTGCCAGCAGTCGTACCGGGACAGACAATTCACCCCTCCACTTT
TRBV24-1	TRBJ2-2	NA	NA	CATSPGRWELFF	TGTGCCACCAGTCCAGGCCGGTGGGAGCTGTTTTTT
TRBV7-9	TRBJ1-3	NA	NA	CASSFQGGNTIYF	TGTGCCAGCAGCTTTCAGGGTGGAAACACCATATATTTT
TRBV6-5	TRBJ2-7	TRBD2	NA	CASWTSGNEQYF	TGTGCCAGTTGGACTAGCGGGAACGAGCAGTACTTC
TRBV19	TRBJ1-1	NA	NA	CASSRGDREAFF	TGTGCCAGTAGTAGGGGAGACAGGGAAGCTTTCTTT
TRBV28	TRBJ2-1	NA	NA	CASSLGVAGPYNEQFF	TGTGCCAGCAGTTTAGGTGTCGCGGGGCCTTACAATGAGCAGTTCTTC
TRBV10-3	TRBJ1-3	NA	NA	CAISDPRGGNTIYF	TGTGCCATCAGTGATCCCCGAGGAGGAAACACCATATATTTT
TRBV7-9	TRBJ1-3	TRBD1	NA	CASSPGGTGISGNTIYF	TGTGCCAGCAGTCCAGGCGGGACAGGGATCTCTGGAAACACCATATATTTT
TRBV27	TRBJ1-6	NA	NA	CASSLSPGGYSPLHF	TGTGCCAGCAGTTTATCCCCGGGGGGTTACTCACCCCTCCACTTT
TRBV18	TRBJ2-7	TRBD1	NA	CASSPLRDRGYPRSYEQYF	TGTGCCAGCTCACCACTTCGGGACAGGGGCTACCCCAGATCCTACGAGCAGTACTTC
TRBV19	TRBJ2-1	TRBD2	NA	CASIKTSGGSNEQFF	TGTGCCAGTATCAAGACTAGCGGGGGTTCCAATGAGCAGTTCTTC
TRBV19	TRBJ2-3	NA	NA	CASSLDRAGSTDTQYF	TGTGCCAGTAGTTTAGACCGGGCGGGTAGCACAGATACGCAGTATTTT
TRBV24-1	TRBJ2-3	TRBD2	NA	CATSDPTGTSGGLDTQYF	TGTGCCACCAGTGATCCGACCGGGACTAGCGGGGGGCTAGATACGCAGTATTTT
TRBV5-1	TRBJ1-6	TRBD1	NA	CASSGTGGERSPLHF	TGCGCCAGCAGCGGGACAGGGGGCGAGCGGTCACCCCTCCACTTT
TRBV6-5	TRBJ1-1	TRBD1	NA	CASSYSTGRDRAFF	TGTGCCAGCAGTTACTCGACAGGGCGAGATCGAGCTTTCTTT
TRBV5-1	TRBJ2-1	TRBD2	NA	CASSFLAVAYNEQFF	TGCGCCAGCAGCTTCCTAGCGGTTGCCTACAATGAGCAGTTCTTC
TRBV18	TRBJ2-7	TRBD2	NA	CASSPLQAGEGYF	TGTGCCAGCTCACCGTTGCAAGCGGGGGAGGGCTACTTC
TRBV18	TRBJ1-3	NA	once	CASSPQGAGNTIYF	TGTGCCAGCTCACCGCAGGGTGCTGGAAACACCATATATTTT
TRBV7-9	TRBJ1-4	TRBD1	NA	CASSPDRANEKLFF	TGTGCCAGCAGCCCCGACAGGGCTAATGAAAAACTGTTTTTT
TRBV6-6	TRBJ2-3	TRBD1	NA	CASRDRGQDTQYF	TGTGCCAGCCGCGACAGGGGGCAGGATACGCAGTATTTT
TRBV5-1	TRBJ2-3	TRBD2	NA	CASSLAGLAGGLMTDTQYF	TGCGCCAGCAGCTTGGCCGGGCTAGCGGGGGGGCTTATGACAGATACGCAGTATTTT
TRBV10-3	TRBJ2-7	NA	NA	CAISESGGSYEQYF	TGTGCCATCAGTGAGTCCGGGGGCTCCTACGAGCAGTACTTC